This is a list of T cell receptor beta chains from one sample in a study of post-analysis software for immune sequencing data. TCRdb fed the PCR reads into MiXCR, producing one record per CDR3 protein. The sample records about 540,000 distinct CDR3 sequences, around a third being singletons. Material: blood. The receptors stem from a girl between 2 and 17 years old with multiple sclerosis. The CDR3 runs from the conserved cysteine through the conserved F or W. The D gene is left open where the match is weak. Expanded clones get a size class; other rows say once, few or many, or leave the size out.

TGCAGTGCTAGAGATCTCCAGCGGGGGAGTGCAGATACGCAGTATTTT CSARDLQRGSADTQYF TRBJ2-3 TRBV20-1 TRBD2 .
TGTGCCAGCAGCGCAACAGGGGGCTGGGGCACTGAAGCTTTCTTT CASSATGGWGTEAFF TRBJ1-1 TRBV9 TRBD1 .
TGCGCCAGCAGCTTGGACCGGACGAGGAGTCTCCACTTT CASSLDRTRSLHF TRBJ1-6 TRBV5-1 . .
TGTGCCAGCAGCTTTTTCTTTTTTGCTGTGAACACTGAAGCTTTCTTT CASSFFFFAVNTEAFF TRBJ1-1 TRBV5-5 . few
TGCAGTGCTAGAATGGGGGAGACCCAGTACTTC CSARMGETQYF TRBJ2-5 TRBV20-1 . .
TGTGCCAGCAGTTTTGGGGGTTCTGGTAATTCACCCCTCCACTTT CASSFGGSGNSPLHF TRBJ1-6 TRBV12-3/TRBV12-4 . .
TGCAGTGCTAGAGATACCCTAGTGGGTTACAATGAGCAGTTCTTC CSARDTLVGYNEQFF TRBJ2-1 TRBV20-1 . .
TGTGCCAGCAGTCTTCGAGGGGTAAACATTCAGTACTTC CASSLRGVNIQYF TRBJ2-4 TRBV12-3/TRBV12-4 . .
TGTGCCAGCAGCCGGGACTACGGCACAGATACGCAGTATTTT CASSRDYGTDTQYF TRBJ2-3 TRBV7-2 TRBD2 .
TGTGCCAGCAGCATGACAGGACCCCAAGAGACCCAGTACTTC CASSMTGPQETQYF TRBJ2-5 TRBV7-3 . .
TGTGCCAGCAGCGTAGGTCTTAGTAGCGCTGAAGCTTTCTTT CASSVGLSSAEAFF TRBJ1-1 TRBV9 . .
TGCAGTGCTGGGGAGGGACTAGCGGGGGGGACTAATACGCAGTATTTT CSAGEGLAGGTNTQYF TRBJ2-3 TRBV20-1 TRBD2 .
TGTGCCAGCAGACCCAACCCGGGACAGTCCTACGAGCAGTACTTC CASRPNPGQSYEQYF TRBJ2-7 TRBV11-2 TRBD1 few
TGTGCCAGCAGCTTAGGCCGGACAGGGGGATCGGGGTCTTTGATGACTGAAGCTTTCTTT CASSLGRTGGSGSLMTEAFF TRBJ1-1 TRBV7-6 TRBD1 few
TGCGCCAGCAGCTTGGACGGGGGTCAAAACGAGCAGTACTTC CASSLDGGQNEQYF TRBJ2-7 TRBV5-1 . .
TGTGCCAGCAGTGAATCAAGCGGGGGGCCTTACCAAGAGACCCAGTACTTC CASSESSGGPYQETQYF TRBJ2-5 TRBV2 TRBD2 .
TGTGCCAGCAGTTTCCTCGTCGCGGGATTTAGCACAGATACGCAGTATTTT CASSFLVAGFSTDTQYF TRBJ2-3 TRBV12-3/TRBV12-4 . few
TGTGCCAGCAGCTTGGGCCAGGGGAACGCTGGCTACACCTTC CASSLGQGNAGYTF TRBJ1-2 TRBV5-6 . .
TGTGCCAGCAGCCCGCGGGGGGGGAATGAGCAGTTCTTC CASSPRGGNEQFF TRBJ2-1 TRBV3-1 TRBD2 .
TGTGCCAGCAGTGCGACAGGGTGGCTTCCCCGCTATGGCTACACCTTC CASSATGWLPRYGYTF TRBJ1-2 TRBV12-3/TRBV12-4 TRBD1 few
TGCAGTGCCGAAAGGGGGGTCCGGGAGACCCAGTACTTC CSAERGVRETQYF TRBJ2-5 TRBV20-1 . .
TGCGCCAGCAGCCCTGGGACAGGGGGTTTGACACCCCTCCACTTT CASSPGTGGLTPLHF TRBJ1-6 TRBV5-1 TRBD1 .
TGTGCCAGCAGCTTGATAGGGTCGTTATTAGAGACCCAGTACTTC CASSLIGSLLETQYF TRBJ2-5 TRBV11-2 . many
TGTGCCAGCAGTGAGACCCGGGGGGGCGGGGGCACAGATACGCAGTATTTT CASSETRGGGGTDTQYF TRBJ2-3 TRBV2 TRBD2 few
TGTGCCAGCAGTTACTCCCTAGGGGGGGCCGGCGAGCAGTACTTC CASSYSLGGAGEQYF TRBJ2-7 TRBV6-5 . few
TGCAGTGCTAGAGAGGTGGCAGATACGCAGTATTTT CSAREVADTQYF TRBJ2-3 TRBV20-1 . .
TGTGCCAGCAGCTTAGCGGGGGGACCGGAATCCTATGGCTACACCTTC CASSLAGGPESYGYTF TRBJ1-2 TRBV7-6 . many
TGCAGTGCTGGAACAGGGAAGGATAATTCACCCCTCCACTTT CSAGTGKDNSPLHF TRBJ1-6 TRBV20-1 . .
TGTGCCATCGGCGGGGACAGCTCCTATAATTCACCCCTCCACTTT CAIGGDSSYNSPLHF TRBJ1-6 TRBV10-3 TRBD1 .
TGTGCCAGCAGCTTAATTAGTTACGAGCAGTACTTC CASSLISYEQYF TRBJ2-7 TRBV11-2 . many
TGTGCCAGCAGTTACTCGACTAGCGGGGCCCACAATGAGCAGTTCTTC CASSYSTSGAHNEQFF TRBJ2-1 TRBV6-6 TRBD2 few
TGTGCCAGCAGCGTAGGGGGGAGGGCTCCAGATACGCAGTATTTT CASSVGGRAPDTQYF TRBJ2-3 TRBV9 TRBD2 .
TGTGCCAGCAGAATGACAGGGGGCAGGGGTGGGCAGTTCTTC CASRMTGGRGGQFF TRBJ2-1 TRBV27 TRBD1 .
TGCGCCAGCAGTGCTAAGCGGTTCGGAAACAGTCAGTACTTC CASSAKRFGNSQYF TRBJ2-4 TRBV10-1 . .
TGTGCCAGCAGCCCGGACACGGACGAGGGGTATGGCTACACCTTC CASSPDTDEGYGYTF TRBJ1-2 TRBV7-2 . few
TGTGCCATCAGTGACCCCTCCGGCACCCGATTGCAGTATTTT CAISDPSGTRLQYF TRBJ2-3 TRBV10-3 . .
TGTGCCACCAGTGACCCGACCCTACAAGAGACCCAGTACTTC CATSDPTLQETQYF TRBJ2-5 TRBV24-1 . few
TGTGCCAGTCAGGGGGAAGTAATAGGGAATGAGCAGTTCTTC CASQGEVIGNEQFF TRBJ2-1 TRBV12-3/TRBV12-4 TRBD1 .
TGTGCCAGCATATCATTCGGGGCGGCTGGCGGGCTATTTAATGGCTACACCTTC CASISFGAAGGLFNGYTF TRBJ1-2 TRBV6-1 . few